A selection of T cell receptor beta chains follows, all from one sample in a study of beta chain features in type 1 diabetes. Clones were read by immunoSEQ multiplex PCR, and TCRdb kept only the in-frame ones, dropping some. The sample carries about 140,000 clones, 9.5% to 10% recorded once. Sequencing input: central memory CD4+ T cells from blood. These receptors were obtained from a woman aged 40 to 50 in good health. Each CDR3 is given without its conserved first and last residue.

v_call: TRBV29-1; cdr3_aa: SVEDRGYNEQF
v_call: TRBV7-6; cdr3_aa: ASSLEIRLAGKGTGELF
v_call: TRBV2; cdr3_aa: ASSEDRETQY
v_call: TRBV4-2; cdr3_aa: ASSQEGAPNTEAF
v_call: TRBV5-4; cdr3_aa: ASSPWRVGSEQF
v_call: TRBV9; cdr3_aa: ASESQGSPNTGELF
v_call: TRBV25-1; cdr3_aa: ASRTTGESAGYT
v_call: TRBV5-4; cdr3_aa: ASSIRDRALRVD
v_call: TRBV6-1; cdr3_aa: ASSATSGGVSYNEQF
v_call: TRBV18; cdr3_aa: ASSPRGLEEQY
v_call: TRBV29-1; cdr3_aa: SAEGGYTGELF
v_call: TRBV2; cdr3_aa: ASRVGSAWRGDTQY
v_call: TRBV19; cdr3_aa: ASRGTGGTPLH
v_call: TRBV5-4; cdr3_aa: ASSMGLRSGDYEQY
v_call: TRBV27; cdr3_aa: ASSSENGNNEQF
v_call: TRBV6-4; cdr3_aa: ASSGGQGTTEAF
v_call: TRBV7-8; cdr3_aa: ASSLHKEKLF
v_call: TRBV5-4; cdr3_aa: ASSLASSVGGGETQY
v_call: TRBV5-6; cdr3_aa: ASSEKTGSYNEQF
v_call: TRBV2; cdr3_aa: ASSLRNTEAF
v_call: TRBV7-2; cdr3_aa: ASSLTGLETQY
v_call: TRBV21-1; cdr3_aa: ASSKLASTHEQF
v_call: TRBV7-2; cdr3_aa: ASSPLLDLEAF
v_call: TRBV19; cdr3_aa: ASSMGQSGNSPLH
v_call: TRBV6-1; cdr3_aa: ASNKGAYETQY
v_call: TRBV5-1; cdr3_aa: ASSLAAQFGEQF
v_call: TRBV5-1; cdr3_aa: ASSSVTGNYGYT
v_call: TRBV2; cdr3_aa: ASTPRGTLSSYNEQF
v_call: TRBV7-8; cdr3_aa: ASSQRDSKNEKLF
v_call: TRBV29-1; cdr3_aa: SVAVAGTGANVLT
v_call: TRBV4-3; cdr3_aa: ASSQAGDTQY
v_call: TRBV7-9; cdr3_aa: ASSALPGQGDYEQY
v_call: TRBV7-2; cdr3_aa: ASSLARVSAHPQV
v_call: TRBV14; cdr3_aa: ASSQDLTGLGYT
v_call: TRBV11-2; cdr3_aa: ASSLELAVGTGELF
v_call: TRBV7-2; cdr3_aa: ASSPKGLSNTGELF
v_call: TRBV12-5; cdr3_aa: ASGLQASSGGKSYEQY
v_call: TRBV19; cdr3_aa: ASKTGARTGELF
v_call: TRBV4-2; cdr3_aa: ASSQGSQRGLSYEQY
v_call: TRBV18; cdr3_aa: ASSPLRLRTSGIYEQY
v_call: TRBV5-4; cdr3_aa: ASSPLGGRGYT
v_call: TRBV5-1; cdr3_aa: ASSTTAGLADTQY
v_call: TRBV4-3; cdr3_aa: ASSQDNGGNDNQPQH
v_call: TRBV7-6; cdr3_aa: ASSSTGNSPLH
v_call: TRBV15; cdr3_aa: ATRMDSDYYGYT
v_call: TRBV5-6; cdr3_aa: ASSPPGRGRGGELF
v_call: TRBV6-4; cdr3_aa: ASSDSTDSEQF
v_call: TRBV2; cdr3_aa: ASKSGSNSPLH
v_call: TRBV5-6; cdr3_aa: ASSLGGGGTDTQY
v_call: TRBV18; cdr3_aa: ASSPPEGTDTQY
v_call: TRBV6-5; cdr3_aa: ASSDAGRHGYT
v_call: TRBV9; cdr3_aa: ASSVSDRTNTGELF
v_call: TRBV18; cdr3_aa: ASSPGEQGPVH
v_call: TRBV4-3; cdr3_aa: ASSQESRSGANVLT
v_call: TRBV7-9; cdr3_aa: AIGDSGLSDNSPLH
v_call: TRBV9; cdr3_aa: ASSPRQGTGNTIY
v_call: TRBV18; cdr3_aa: ASSPSGGNTEAF
v_call: TRBV5-8; cdr3_aa: ASSRRQGTLGVQGYT
v_call: TRBV5-4; cdr3_aa: ASREELSTDTQY
v_call: TRBV6-5; cdr3_aa: ASSTIAGGTYEQY